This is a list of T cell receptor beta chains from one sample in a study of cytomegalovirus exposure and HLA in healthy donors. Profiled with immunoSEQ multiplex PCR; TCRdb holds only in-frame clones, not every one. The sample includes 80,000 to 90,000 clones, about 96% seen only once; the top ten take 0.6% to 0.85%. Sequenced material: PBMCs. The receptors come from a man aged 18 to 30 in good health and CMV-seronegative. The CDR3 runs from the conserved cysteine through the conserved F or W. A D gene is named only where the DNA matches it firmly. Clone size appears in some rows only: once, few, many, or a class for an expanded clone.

DNA: TGTGCCAGCAGTTTACGGCGGGAGTTGGATGAGCAGTTCTTC
CDR3: CASSLRRELDEQFF
size: once
V: TRBV27
J: TRBJ2-1
length: 14
D: TRBD2

DNA: TGTGCCTGGAGTGTACGACAGAGCTCCTACGAGCAGTACTTC
CDR3: CAWSVRQSSYEQYF
size: few
V: TRBV30
J: TRBJ2-7
length: 14
D: .

DNA: TGTGCCAGCAGTGAAAGCGGTGAAAAACTGTTTTTT
CDR3: CASSESGEKLFF
size: .
V: TRBV6-1
J: TRBJ1-4
length: 12
D: .

DNA: TGCGCCAGCAGTCAACCCCTCTTAGAGGACCAGGAGGGGCGGGAGACCCAGTACTTC
CDR3: CASSQPLLEDQEGRETQYF
size: .
V: TRBV23-1
J: TRBJ2-5
length: 19
D: .

DNA: TGTGCCAGCAGCTTAGCGGGAGGGCCCGGGGAGACCCAGTACTTC
CDR3: CASSLAGGPGETQYF
size: .
V: TRBV7-2
J: TRBJ2-5
length: 15
D: TRBD2

DNA: TGTGCCAGCAGTTCACCCCCCGGGACAGGGGGCGACGAGCAGTACTTC
CDR3: CASSSPPGTGGDEQYF
size: once
V: TRBV27
J: TRBJ2-7
length: 16
D: TRBD1

DNA: TGTGCCAGCAGCTTAGCTTCCAGCAATGAGCAGTTCTTC
CDR3: CASSLASSNEQFF
size: .
V: TRBV7-9
J: TRBJ2-1
length: 13
D: .

DNA: TGCGCCAGCACCGAAACCGGGACTAGCACGCAGTATTTT
CDR3: CASTETGTSTQYF
size: .
V: TRBV5-1
J: TRBJ2-3
length: 13
D: TRBD2

DNA: TGTGCCAGCAGCTTGGCGGGGTCCACCGGGGAGCTGTTTTTT
CDR3: CASSLAGSTGELFF
size: .
V: TRBV11-3
J: TRBJ2-2
length: 14
D: .

DNA: TGCGCCAGCAGCATACTAGCGGGAGGGCCCGACACCGGGGAGCTGTTTTTT
CDR3: CASSILAGGPDTGELFF
size: .
V: TRBV5-1
J: TRBJ2-2
length: 17
D: TRBD2

DNA: TGTGCCAGCAGTTTTGGTCAGGGGACCTCTGGAAACACCATATATTTT
CDR3: CASSFGQGTSGNTIYF
size: .
V: TRBV27
J: TRBJ1-3
length: 16
D: .

DNA: TGTGCCAGTAAGTGGGACAGGGTATCGTACGAGCAGTACTTC
CDR3: CASKWDRVSYEQYF
size: .
V: TRBV28
J: TRBJ2-7
length: 14
D: TRBD1

DNA: TGTGCCAGCAGTTTCTGGGACAGGGACAAAGCTTTCTTT
CDR3: CASSFWDRDKAFF
size: .
V: TRBV27
J: TRBJ1-1
length: 13
D: TRBD1

DNA: TGTGCCAGCAGCGTAGCCCCAGTCCAGAACACTGAAGCTTTCTTT
CDR3: CASSVAPVQNTEAFF
size: once
V: TRBV9
J: TRBJ1-1
length: 15
D: .

DNA: TGTGCCAGCAAAATTATGGGAGCGGGTCCCAGGACCCAGTACTTC
CDR3: CASKIMGAGPRTQYF
size: .
V: TRBV5-6
J: TRBJ2-5
length: 15
D: .

DNA: TGTGCCAGCAGCTTAGTTTTACAGGCATTGAACTATGGCTACACCTTC
CDR3: CASSLVLQALNYGYTF
size: .
V: TRBV7-2
J: TRBJ1-2
length: 16
D: .

DNA: TGCAGCGTTGAAGGCGTTTATGAAAAACTGTTTTTT
CDR3: CSVEGVYEKLFF
size: .
V: TRBV29-1
J: TRBJ1-4
length: 12
D: .

DNA: TGCGCCAGCAGCTTCGGGGGGGCCTATGGCTACACCTTC
CDR3: CASSFGGAYGYTF
size: .
V: TRBV5-1
J: TRBJ1-2
length: 13
D: .

DNA: TGTGCCAGCAGCTTAGGACAGCTCGGCACCGGGGAGCTGTTTTTT
CDR3: CASSLGQLGTGELFF
size: once
V: TRBV7-2
J: TRBJ2-2
length: 15
D: .

DNA: TGTGCCAGCAGCGTAGACGCGGCCCCCTACAATGAGCAGTTCTTC
CDR3: CASSVDAAPYNEQFF
size: .
V: TRBV9
J: TRBJ2-1
length: 15
D: .

DNA: TGCGCCAGCAGCGGACTAGCGGGCTCTTACGAGCAGTACTTC
CDR3: CASSGLAGSYEQYF
size: .
V: TRBV4-1
J: TRBJ2-7
length: 14
D: TRBD2

DNA: TGTGCCAGTAGTATAACACGCTCTGGGGCCAACGTCCTGACTTTC
CDR3: CASSITRSGANVLTF
size: .
V: TRBV19
J: TRBJ2-6
length: 15
D: .

DNA: TGTGCCAGCAGTCCAGCTGGACAGGGTTCCTACGAGCAGTACTTC
CDR3: CASSPAGQGSYEQYF
size: .
V: TRBV28
J: TRBJ2-7
length: 15
D: TRBD1